A selection of T cell receptor beta chains follows, all from one sample in a study of cytomegalovirus exposure and HLA in healthy donors. Assay used: immunoSEQ multiplex PCR; TCRdb lists only in-frame clones, some missing. The sample lists about 70,000 clones; about 93% were seen once. Sequencing was done on a sample of PBMCs. Every receptor here comes from a woman in her late teens or twenties in good health and CMV-seropositive. CDR3s include the opening cysteine and the closing phenylalanine or tryptophan. D genes are given only for firm matches. For some rows the clone size is stated as once, few or many, or as a class when expanded; others skip it.

V: TRBV11-2
length: 16
size: -
J: TRBJ2-2
D: TRBD1
DNA: TGTGCCAGCAGCTCTAGGGGGACAGGGAGTGCCGGGGAGCTGTTTTTT
CDR3: CASSSRGTGSAGELFF

V: TRBV11-3
length: 15
size: -
J: TRBJ1-1
D: -
DNA: TGTGCCAGCAGCCACGAGGGGACACGGGACACTGAAGCTTTCTTT
CDR3: CASSHEGTRDTEAFF

V: TRBV19
length: 18
size: -
J: TRBJ1-1
D: TRBD1
DNA: TGTGCCAGTAGTATAGACTGGGACAGGGGGCGTTCGGACACTGAAGCTTTCTTT
CDR3: CASSIDWDRGRSDTEAFF

V: TRBV7-9
length: 15
size: -
J: TRBJ1-1
D: -
DNA: TGTGCCAGCAGCTTAGCTGGGACACTCAACACTGAAGCTTTCTTT
CDR3: CASSLAGTLNTEAFF

V: TRBV19
length: 17
size: -
J: TRBJ2-3
D: TRBD2
DNA: TGTGCCAGTAGTCCCTGGACTAGCGGGGACCGCACAGATACGCAGTATTTT
CDR3: CASSPWTSGDRTDTQYF

V: TRBV27
length: 17
size: once
J: TRBJ2-1
D: TRBD2
DNA: TGTGCCAGCAGTCCTCGAGCTGCGGGGGGCTTCTACAATGAGCAGTTCTTC
CDR3: CASSPRAAGGFYNEQFF

V: TRBV11-2
length: 16
size: -
J: TRBJ1-2
D: TRBD1
DNA: TGTGCCAGCAGCGCGGGTCGGGACAGACCTACCTATGGCTACACCTTC
CDR3: CASSAGRDRPTYGYTF

V: TRBV11-2
length: 13
size: -
J: TRBJ1-3
D: -
DNA: TGTGCCAGCAGCCCCCAGGGGGGAAACACCATATATTTT
CDR3: CASSPQGGNTIYF

V: TRBV12-5
length: 18
size: once
J: TRBJ2-2
D: TRBD1
DNA: TGTGCTAGTGGTCTTCTGCCGACAGGGCCCTTTTATACCGGGGAGCTGTTTTTT
CDR3: CASGLLPTGPFYTGELFF

V: TRBV5-1
length: 16
size: -
J: TRBJ2-7
D: TRBD1
DNA: TGCGCCAGCAGCAGGACCCAGGGGGCCTTCTCCTACGAGCAGTACTTC
CDR3: CASSRTQGAFSYEQYF

V: TRBV15
length: 15
size: -
J: TRBJ2-3
D: TRBD2
DNA: TGTGCCACCAGCAATAGCGGGGACCGCACAGATACGCAGTATTTT
CDR3: CATSNSGDRTDTQYF

V: TRBV18
length: 17
size: -
J: TRBJ2-5
D: -
DNA: TGTGCCAGCTCACCACCGGTCCAGGAACAGGGCGCAGAGACCCAGTACTTC
CDR3: CASSPPVQEQGAETQYF

V: TRBV21-1
length: 13
size: few
J: TRBJ2-7
D: -
DNA: TGTGCCAGCAGCATGGGCATTGACTACGAGCAGTACTTC
CDR3: CASSMGIDYEQYF

V: TRBV11-3
length: 15
size: -
J: TRBJ2-7
D: TRBD1
DNA: TGTGCCAGCAGCCACAGGGGGACCTCCTCCTACGAGCAGTACTTC
CDR3: CASSHRGTSSYEQYF

V: TRBV7-2
length: 16
size: -
J: TRBJ2-4
D: -
DNA: TGTGCCAGCGTCCCCGCCGGGGGGCTTTTCTTGAACATTCAGTACTTC
CDR3: CASVPAGGLFLNIQYF

V: TRBV2
length: 15
size: few
J: TRBJ2-3
D: TRBD2
DNA: TGTGCCAGCAGCGCGCGGGGGTCTAGCACAGATACGCAGTATTTT
CDR3: CASSARGSSTDTQYF

V: TRBV28
length: 17
size: -
J: TRBJ2-2
D: TRBD1
DNA: TGTGCCAGCAGTTCCCATGGGAGGGGGACAGGGACCGGGGAGCTGTTTTTT
CDR3: CASSSHGRGTGTGELFF

V: TRBV27
length: 14
size: -
J: TRBJ1-1
D: -
DNA: TGTGCCAGCAGTTTGGTCAGGGGAGACACTGAAGCTTTCTTT
CDR3: CASSLVRGDTEAFF

V: TRBV5-1
length: 16
size: -
J: TRBJ2-1
D: TRBD1
DNA: TGCGCCAGCAGCTCAGGGACAGGATCCTCCTACAATGAGCAGTTCTTC
CDR3: CASSSGTGSSYNEQFF

V: TRBV5-6
length: 14
size: -
J: TRBJ1-1
D: TRBD1
DNA: TGTGCCAGCAGCTTGGGTCAGGGGGTCACTGAAGCTTTCTTT
CDR3: CASSLGQGVTEAFF

V: TRBV18
length: 15
size: -
J: TRBJ1-5
D: -
DNA: TGTGCCAGCTCACCACGGGCAGGGGCGGGTCAGCCCCAGCATTTT
CDR3: CASSPRAGAGQPQHF

V: TRBV5-4
length: 15
size: -
J: TRBJ2-1
D: TRBD2
DNA: TGTGCCAGCAGCTTGAGCGGGGGGTCCTACAATGAGCAGTTCTTC
CDR3: CASSLSGGSYNEQFF

V: TRBV6-5
length: 14
size: once
J: TRBJ2-1
D: -
DNA: TGTGCCAGCAGGGACATTGCCTCCTACAATGAGCAGTTCTTC
CDR3: CASRDIASYNEQFF

V: TRBV5-1
length: 15
size: -
J: TRBJ1-1
D: TRBD1
DNA: TGCGCCAGCAGCTCGACGGGACAGGGGGGCACTGAAGCTTTCTTT
CDR3: CASSSTGQGGTEAFF

V: TRBV28
length: 11
size: -
J: TRBJ1-2
D: -
DNA: TGTGCCAGCACAGGGGACTATGGCTACACCTTC
CDR3: CASTGDYGYTF

V: TRBV7-2
length: 14
size: -
J: TRBJ1-1
D: TRBD1
DNA: TGTGCCAGCAGCCGCATCGGACAGGGTAGTGGAGCTTTCTTT
CDR3: CASSRIGQGSGAFF

V: TRBV5-6
length: 15
size: -
J: TRBJ2-6
D: -
DNA: TGTGCCAGCAGCTCAGGGCCATCTGGGGCCAACGTCCTGACTTTC
CDR3: CASSSGPSGANVLTF

V: TRBV11-2
length: 17
size: -
J: TRBJ2-1
D: TRBD2
DNA: TGTGCCAGCAGCTTACCCCCATGGGGCGGGGGGTACAATGAGCAGTTCTTC
CDR3: CASSLPPWGGGYNEQFF

V: TRBV27
length: 13
size: -
J: TRBJ2-1
D: -
DNA: TGTGCCAGCACCACTCGAGGGCACAATGAGCAGTTCTTC
CDR3: CASTTRGHNEQFF

V: TRBV27
length: 15
size: -
J: TRBJ2-1
D: TRBD2
DNA: TGTGCCAGCAGCCTCGGGGAGGGCTCGTACAATGAGCAGTTCTTC
CDR3: CASSLGEGSYNEQFF

V: TRBV6-6
length: 14
size: -
J: TRBJ2-5
D: -
DNA: TGTGCCAGCAGTTCCGGGGGGCGGCAAGAGACCCAGTACTTC
CDR3: CASSSGGRQETQYF

V: TRBV9
length: 15
size: -
J: TRBJ2-5
D: TRBD2
DNA: TGTGCCAGCAGCGTAAGGGGAGGGGCGCGAGAGACCCAGTACTTC
CDR3: CASSVRGGARETQYF

V: TRBV30
length: 14
size: -
J: TRBJ2-7
D: -
DNA: TGTGCCTGGAGTGTCGGAGGAGAGGGCTACGAGCAGTACTTC
CDR3: CAWSVGGEGYEQYF

V: TRBV29-1
length: 14
size: -
J: TRBJ2-2
D: -
DNA: TGCAGCGTTGAAGGTCAGGCCCACACCGGGGAGCTGTTTTTT
CDR3: CSVEGQAHTGELFF

V: TRBV9
length: 16
size: -
J: TRBJ2-3
D: TRBD2
DNA: TGTGCCAGCAGCGCTGGAAGCGGGGCTAGCACAGATACGCAGTATTTT
CDR3: CASSAGSGASTDTQYF

V: TRBV27
length: 13
size: -
J: TRBJ1-5
D: -
DNA: TGTGCCAGCAGCCGAGTCGGCAATCAGCCCCAGCATTTT
CDR3: CASSRVGNQPQHF

V: TRBV4-3
length: 12
size: few
J: TRBJ1-2
D: -
DNA: TGCGCCAGCAGCCAAGGGGCCCTTAGCTACACCTTC
CDR3: CASSQGALSYTF

V: TRBV29-1
length: 15
size: once
J: TRBJ1-2
D: -
DNA: TGCAGCGTTGAAGCGACAGGAAAGGGCTACGATGGCTACACCTTC
CDR3: CSVEATGKGYDGYTF

V: TRBV5-4
length: 10
size: -
J: TRBJ2-5
D: -
DNA: TGTGCCACAGGGGTAGAGACCCAGTACTTC
CDR3: CATGVETQYF

V: TRBV25-1
length: 14
size: -
J: TRBJ1-1
D: TRBD1
DNA: TGTGCCACCACCCCCTCTACAGGGGGGACTGAAGCTTTCTTT
CDR3: CATTPSTGGTEAFF

V: TRBV10-3
length: 18
size: -
J: TRBJ2-7
D: TRBD2
DNA: TGTGCCATCAGCGGACCTGGGACTAGCGGGAGTTTGGCCTACGAGCAGTACTTC
CDR3: CAISGPGTSGSLAYEQYF